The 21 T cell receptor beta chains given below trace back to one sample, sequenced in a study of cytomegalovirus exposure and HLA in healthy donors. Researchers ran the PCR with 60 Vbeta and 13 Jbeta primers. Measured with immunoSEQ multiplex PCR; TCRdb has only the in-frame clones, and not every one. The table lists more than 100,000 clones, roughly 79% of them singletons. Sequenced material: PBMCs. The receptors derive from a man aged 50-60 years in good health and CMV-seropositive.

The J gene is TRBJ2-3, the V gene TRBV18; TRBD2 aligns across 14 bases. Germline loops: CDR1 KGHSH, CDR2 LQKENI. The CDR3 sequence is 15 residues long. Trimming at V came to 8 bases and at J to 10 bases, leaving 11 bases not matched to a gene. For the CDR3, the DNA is TGTGCCAGCCTCACCACGGGACTAGCGGGAGCGGCGCAGTATTTT. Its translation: CASLTTGLAGAAQYF.

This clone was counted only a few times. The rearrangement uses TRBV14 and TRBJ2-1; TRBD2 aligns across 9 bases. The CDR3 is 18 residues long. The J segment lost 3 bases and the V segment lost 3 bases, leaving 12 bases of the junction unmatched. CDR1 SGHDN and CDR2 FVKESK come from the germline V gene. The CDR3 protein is CASSHISGSGRLYNEQFF. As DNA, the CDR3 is TGTGCCAGCAGCCATATTTCGGGCAGCGGGAGGCTCTACAATGAGCAGTTCTTC.

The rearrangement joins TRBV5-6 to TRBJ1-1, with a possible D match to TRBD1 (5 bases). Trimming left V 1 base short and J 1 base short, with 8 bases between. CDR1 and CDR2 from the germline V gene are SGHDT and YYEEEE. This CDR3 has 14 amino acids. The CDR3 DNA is TGTGCCAGCAGCTTGACTACAGGGAACACTGAAGCTTTCTTT. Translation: CASSLTTGNTEAFF. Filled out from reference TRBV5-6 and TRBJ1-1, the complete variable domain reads DAGVTQSPTHLIKTRGQQVTLRCSPKSGHDTVSWYQQALGQGPQFIFQYYEEEERQRGNFPDRFSGHQFPNYSSELNVNALLLGDSALYLCASSLTTGNTEAFFGQGTRLTVV.

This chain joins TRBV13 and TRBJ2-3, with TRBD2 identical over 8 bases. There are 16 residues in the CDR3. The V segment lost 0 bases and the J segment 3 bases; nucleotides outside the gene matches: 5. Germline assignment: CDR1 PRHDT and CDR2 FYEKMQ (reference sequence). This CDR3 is CASSLGPGGPTDTQYF. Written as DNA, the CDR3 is TGTGCCAGCAGCTTAGGTCCGGGAGGGCCTACAGATACGCAGTATTTT.

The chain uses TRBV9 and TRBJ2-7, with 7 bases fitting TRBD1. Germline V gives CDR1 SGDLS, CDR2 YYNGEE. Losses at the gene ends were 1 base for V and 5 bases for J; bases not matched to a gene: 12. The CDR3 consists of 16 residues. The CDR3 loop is CASSVRGQALPDEQYF. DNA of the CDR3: TGTGCCAGCAGCGTACGCGGACAGGCCCTACCAGACGAGCAGTACTTC.

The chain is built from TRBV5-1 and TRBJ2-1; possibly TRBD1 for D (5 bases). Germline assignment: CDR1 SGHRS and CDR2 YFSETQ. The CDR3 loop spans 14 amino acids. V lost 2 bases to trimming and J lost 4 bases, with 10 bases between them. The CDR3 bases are TGCGCCAGCAGCTTTGGCGACAGTTACAATGAGCAGTTCTTC. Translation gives CASSFGDSYNEQFF.

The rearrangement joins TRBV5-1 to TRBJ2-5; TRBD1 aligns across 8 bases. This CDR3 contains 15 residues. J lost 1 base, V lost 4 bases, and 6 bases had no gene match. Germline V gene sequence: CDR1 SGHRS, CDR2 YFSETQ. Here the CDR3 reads CASSPGQGGQETQYF. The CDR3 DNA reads TGCGCCAGCAGCCCCGGACAGGGTGGCCAAGAGACCCAGTACTTC.

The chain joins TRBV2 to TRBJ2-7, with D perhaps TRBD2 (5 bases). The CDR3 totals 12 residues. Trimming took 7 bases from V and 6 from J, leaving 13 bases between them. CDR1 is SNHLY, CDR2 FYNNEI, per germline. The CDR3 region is CASTEGGSEQYF. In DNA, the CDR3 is TGTGCCAGCACCGAGGGCGGCTCCGAGCAGTACTTC.

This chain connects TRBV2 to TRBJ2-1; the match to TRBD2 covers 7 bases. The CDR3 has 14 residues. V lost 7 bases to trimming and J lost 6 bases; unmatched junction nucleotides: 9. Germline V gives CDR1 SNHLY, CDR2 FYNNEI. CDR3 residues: CASIGGRATNEQFF. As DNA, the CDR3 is TGTGCCAGCATAGGTGGGAGGGCCACCAATGAGCAGTTCTTC.

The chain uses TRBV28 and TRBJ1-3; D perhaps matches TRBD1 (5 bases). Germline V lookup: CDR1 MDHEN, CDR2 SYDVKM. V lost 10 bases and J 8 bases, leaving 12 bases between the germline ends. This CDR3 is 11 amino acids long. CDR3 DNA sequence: TGTGCCACCCGGAGGGGTCACACCATATATTTT. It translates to CATRRGHTIYF.

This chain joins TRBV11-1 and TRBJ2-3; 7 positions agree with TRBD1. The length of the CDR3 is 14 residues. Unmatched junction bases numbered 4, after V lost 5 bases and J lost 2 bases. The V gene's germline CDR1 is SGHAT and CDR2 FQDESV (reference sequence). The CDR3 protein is CASSEQGTTDTQYF. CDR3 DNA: TGTGCCAGCAGCGAACAGGGGACCACAGATACGCAGTATTTT. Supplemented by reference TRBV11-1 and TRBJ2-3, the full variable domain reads EAEVAQSPRYKITEKSQAVAFWCDPISGHATLYWYRQILGQGPELLVQFQDESVVDDSQLPKDRFSAERLKGVDSTLKIQPAELGDSAMYLCASSEQGTTDTQYFGPGTRLTVL.

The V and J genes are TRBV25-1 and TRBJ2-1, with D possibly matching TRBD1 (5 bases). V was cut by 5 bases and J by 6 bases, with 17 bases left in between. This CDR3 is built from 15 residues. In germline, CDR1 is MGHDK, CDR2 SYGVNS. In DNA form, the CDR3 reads TGTGCCAGCAGTTCTAGGGGTGCGCGTTTCAATGAGCAGTTCTTC. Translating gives CASSSRGARFNEQFF.

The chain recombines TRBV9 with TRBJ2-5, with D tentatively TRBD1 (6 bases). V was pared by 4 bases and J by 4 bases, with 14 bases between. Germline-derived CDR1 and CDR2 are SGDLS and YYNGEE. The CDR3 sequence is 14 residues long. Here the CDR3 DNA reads TGTGCCAGCAGCTCTGCGACAGGTGGAGAGACCCAGTACTTC. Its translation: CASSSATGGETQYF.

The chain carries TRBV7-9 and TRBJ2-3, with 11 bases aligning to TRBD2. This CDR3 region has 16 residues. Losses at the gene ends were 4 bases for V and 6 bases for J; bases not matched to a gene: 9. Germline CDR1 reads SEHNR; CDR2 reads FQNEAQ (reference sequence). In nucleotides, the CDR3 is TGTGCCAGCAGCTGGATAAGGACTAGCGGGCGGGATACGCAGTATTTT. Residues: CASSWIRTSGRDTQYF.

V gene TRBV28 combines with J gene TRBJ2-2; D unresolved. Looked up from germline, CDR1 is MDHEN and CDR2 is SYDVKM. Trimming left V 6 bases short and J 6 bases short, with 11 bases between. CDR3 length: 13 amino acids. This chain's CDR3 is CASRALGPGELFF. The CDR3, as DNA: TGTGCCAGCAGGGCTCTTGGTCCCGGGGAGCTGTTTTTT.

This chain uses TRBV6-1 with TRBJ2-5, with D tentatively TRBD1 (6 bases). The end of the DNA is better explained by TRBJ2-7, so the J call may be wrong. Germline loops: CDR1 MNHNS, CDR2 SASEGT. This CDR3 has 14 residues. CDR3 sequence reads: CASTREDSSYEQYF. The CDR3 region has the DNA TGTGCCAGCACCCGAGAGGACAGCTCCTACGAGCAGTACTTC.

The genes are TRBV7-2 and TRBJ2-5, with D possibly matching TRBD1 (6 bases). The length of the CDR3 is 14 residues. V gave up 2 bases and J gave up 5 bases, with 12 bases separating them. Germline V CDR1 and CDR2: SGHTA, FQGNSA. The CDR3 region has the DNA TGTGCCAGCAGCTTATTTGGGGGCAGGGAGACCCAGTACTTC. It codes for CASSLFGGRETQYF.

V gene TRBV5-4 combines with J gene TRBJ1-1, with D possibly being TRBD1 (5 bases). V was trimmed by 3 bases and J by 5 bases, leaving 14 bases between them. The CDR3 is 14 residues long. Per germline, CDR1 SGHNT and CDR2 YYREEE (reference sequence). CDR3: CASSSGGGGTEAFF. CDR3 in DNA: TGTGCCAGCAGCTCTGGGGGAGGAGGGACTGAAGCTTTCTTT. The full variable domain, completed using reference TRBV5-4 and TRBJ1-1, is ETGVTQSPTHLIKTRGQQVTLRCSSQSGHNTVSWYQQALGQGPQFIFQYYREEENGRGNFPPRFSGLQFPNYSSELNVNALELDDSALYLCASSSGGGGTEAFFGQGTRLTVV.

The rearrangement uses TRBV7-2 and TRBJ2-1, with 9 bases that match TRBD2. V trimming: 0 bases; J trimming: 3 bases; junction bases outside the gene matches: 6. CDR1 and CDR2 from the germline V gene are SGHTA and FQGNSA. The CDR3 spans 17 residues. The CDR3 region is CASSLAASGKLYNEQFF. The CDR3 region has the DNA TGTGCCAGCAGCTTAGCGGCTAGCGGGAAACTCTACAATGAGCAGTTCTTC.

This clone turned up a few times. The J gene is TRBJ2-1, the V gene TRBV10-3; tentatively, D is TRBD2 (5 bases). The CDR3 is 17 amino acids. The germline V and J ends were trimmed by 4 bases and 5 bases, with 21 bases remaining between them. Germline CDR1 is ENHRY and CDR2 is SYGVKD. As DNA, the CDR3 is TGTGCCATCAGTGGAGTGGAAGCGGACGACACAAACAATGAGCAGTTCTTC. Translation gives CAISGVEADDTNNEQFF.

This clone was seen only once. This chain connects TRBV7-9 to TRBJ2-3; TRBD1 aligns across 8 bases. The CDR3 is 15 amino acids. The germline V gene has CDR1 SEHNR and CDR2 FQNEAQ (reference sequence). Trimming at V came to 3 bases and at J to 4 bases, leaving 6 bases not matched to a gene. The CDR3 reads CASSFGQGLSDTQYF. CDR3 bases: TGTGCCAGCAGCTTCGGACAGGGCTTGTCAGATACGCAGTATTTT.